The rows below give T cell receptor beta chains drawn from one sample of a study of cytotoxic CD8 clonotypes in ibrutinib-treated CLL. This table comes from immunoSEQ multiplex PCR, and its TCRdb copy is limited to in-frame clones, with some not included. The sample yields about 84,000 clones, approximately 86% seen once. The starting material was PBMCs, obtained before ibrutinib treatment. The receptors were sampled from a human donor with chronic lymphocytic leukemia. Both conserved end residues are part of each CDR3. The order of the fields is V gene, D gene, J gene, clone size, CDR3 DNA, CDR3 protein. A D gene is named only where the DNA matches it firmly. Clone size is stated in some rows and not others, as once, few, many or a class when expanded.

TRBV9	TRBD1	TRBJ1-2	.	TGTGCCAGCAGCGTCACTGACGGACAGGGCGTGATTGATGGCTACACCTTC	CASSVTDGQGVIDGYTF
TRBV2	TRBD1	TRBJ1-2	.	TGTGCCAGCACCCATAATCGACAGGGGAACTATGGCTACACCTTC	CASTHNRQGNYGYTF
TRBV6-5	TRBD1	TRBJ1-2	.	TGTGCCAGCCATACAGGGGGCGTTGGCTACACCTTC	CASHTGGVGYTF
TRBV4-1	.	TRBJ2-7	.	TGCGCCAGCAGCCGTGGACAGACCTCCTACGAGCAGTACTTC	CASSRGQTSYEQYF
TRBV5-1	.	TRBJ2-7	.	TGCGCCAGCAGCGGAACCTACCAGGACGAGCAGTACTTC	CASSGTYQDEQYF
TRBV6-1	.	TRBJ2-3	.	TGTGCCAGCAGTGAATGGAACAGGGTACCAGATACGCAGTATTTT	CASSEWNRVPDTQYF
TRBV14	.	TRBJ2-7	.	TGTGCCAGCAGCCCCGGGGGTTACGAGCAGTACTTC	CASSPGGYEQYF
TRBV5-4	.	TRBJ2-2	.	TGTGCCAGCAGCTTGGCCGAGGCAGGTAACACCGGGGAGCTGTTTTTT	CASSLAEAGNTGELFF
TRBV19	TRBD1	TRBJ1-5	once	TGTGCCAGTAGTAGGGACAGGGGCGATCAGCCCCAGCATTTT	CASSRDRGDQPQHF
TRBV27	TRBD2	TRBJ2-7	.	TGTGCCAGCAGTCCATTCCATCCCGGGACTAGCGGGAGGGCCTACGAGCAGTACTTC	CASSPFHPGTSGRAYEQYF
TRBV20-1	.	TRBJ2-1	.	TGCAGTGCACTATACAATGAGCAGTTCTTC	CSALYNEQFF
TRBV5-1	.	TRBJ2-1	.	TGCGCCAGCAGCTTGGATTTGCGGGGTATTGGGTCAAATGAGCAGTTCTTC	CASSLDLRGIGSNEQFF